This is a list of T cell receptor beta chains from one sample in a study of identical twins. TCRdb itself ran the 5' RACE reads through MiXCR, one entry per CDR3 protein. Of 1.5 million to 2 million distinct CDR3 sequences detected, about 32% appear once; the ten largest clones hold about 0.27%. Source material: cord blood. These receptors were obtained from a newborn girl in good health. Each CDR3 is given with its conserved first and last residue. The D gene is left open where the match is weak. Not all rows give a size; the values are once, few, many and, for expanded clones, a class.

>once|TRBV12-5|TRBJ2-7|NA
TGTGCTAGTGGTTTGCACGACAATGAGCAGTACTTC
CASGLHDNEQYF
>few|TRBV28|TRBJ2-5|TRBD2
TGTGCCAGCAGTATAGCGGGTATATACAATGAGCAGTACTTC
CASSIAGIYNEQYF
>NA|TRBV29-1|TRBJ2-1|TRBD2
TGCAGCGTAAGGGGACTAGCGGGAGGCGGCGAGCAGTTCTTC
CSVRGLAGGGEQFF
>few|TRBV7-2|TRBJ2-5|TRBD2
TGTGCCAGCAGCCAGGGAGGGCCGACGTCTGAGACCCAGTACTTC
CASSQGGPTSETQYF
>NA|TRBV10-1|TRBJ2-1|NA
TGCGCCAGCAGTGACCCGAGGGGAATATACAATGAGCAGTTCTTC
CASSDPRGIYNEQFF
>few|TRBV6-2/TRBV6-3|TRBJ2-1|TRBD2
TGTGCCAGCAGTAGGGGGACTAGCGGGGGGGCCTACAATGAGCAGTTCTTC
CASSRGTSGGAYNEQFF
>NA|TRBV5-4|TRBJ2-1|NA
TGTGCCAGCAGCTCAACGGGGGTCAACTACAATGAGCAGTTCTTC
CASSSTGVNYNEQFF
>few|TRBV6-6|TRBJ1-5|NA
TGTGCCAGCAGTTACCCAGGGAGCAATCAGCCCCAGCATTTT
CASSYPGSNQPQHF
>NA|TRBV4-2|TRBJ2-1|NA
TGTGCCAGCAGCCAAGATAATAGGGGCAATGAGCAGTTCTTC
CASSQDNRGNEQFF
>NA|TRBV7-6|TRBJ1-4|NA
TGTGCCAGCAGCTCAGGGTCCGACCGGAATGAAAAACTGTTTTTT
CASSSGSDRNEKLFF
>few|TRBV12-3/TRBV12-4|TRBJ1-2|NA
TGTGCCAGCAGTCAACCGGACAGATCCTACTATGGCTACACCTTC
CASSQPDRSYYGYTF
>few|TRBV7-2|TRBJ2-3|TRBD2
TGTGCCAGCAGCTTAGTGGCTAGCGGGGGTCCAGATACGCAGTATTTT
CASSLVASGGPDTQYF
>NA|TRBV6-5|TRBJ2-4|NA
TGTGCCAGCAGTTCCCCTTGGGGAACTAAAAACATTCAGTACTTC
CASSSPWGTKNIQYF
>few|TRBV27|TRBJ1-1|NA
TGTGCCAGCAGAACCCTGGGGGCTGAAGCTTTCTTT
CASRTLGAEAFF
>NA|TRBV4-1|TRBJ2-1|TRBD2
TGCGCCAGCAGCCAAGGGCGGTCGGCGGGAGTAAGGAATGAGCAGTTCTTC
CASSQGRSAGVRNEQFF
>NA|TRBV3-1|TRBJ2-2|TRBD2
TGTGCCAGCAGCCCCTCGACTAGCGGGAGGGTACGGGCCGGGGAGCTGTTTTTT
CASSPSTSGRVRAGELFF
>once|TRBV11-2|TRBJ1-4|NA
TGTGCCAGCAGCTCCATGGGGGGCGCGATGGAAAAACTGTTTTTT
CASSSMGGAMEKLFF
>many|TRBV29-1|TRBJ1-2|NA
TGCAGCGTTGAAGGCGAAGGACTTAACTATGGCTACACCTTC
CSVEGEGLNYGYTF
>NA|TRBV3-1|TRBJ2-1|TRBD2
TGTGCCAGCACCCCTTTCACTAGCGGGAGGGCCAATGAGCAGTTCTTC
CASTPFTSGRANEQFF
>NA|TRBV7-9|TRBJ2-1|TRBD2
TGTGCCAGCAGACCCGATCGACTAGCGGGAGACAATGAGCAGTTCTTC
CASRPDRLAGDNEQFF
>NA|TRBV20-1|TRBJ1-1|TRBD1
TGCAGTGCTACGGACAGGGGAATGAACACTGAAGCTTTCTTT
CSATDRGMNTEAFF
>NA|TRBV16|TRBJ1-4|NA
TGTGCCAGCAGCCTCTCAGCTGAAAAACTGTTTTTT
CASSLSAEKLFF
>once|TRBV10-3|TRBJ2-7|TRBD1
TGTGCCATCAGTGGACCCCGGACAGGGCATTCCTACGAGCAGTACTTC
CAISGPRTGHSYEQYF
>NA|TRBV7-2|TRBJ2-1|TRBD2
TGTGCCAGCAGCTTAGCCCGACTAGCGGGAGGGAACGTTGAGCAGTTCTTC
CASSLARLAGGNVEQFF